This T cell receptor (beta chain) derives from a study of blood T cell repertoires in COVID-19. Across the whole study: Researchers got acute and convalescent COVID-19 samples from the United States, Italy and Spain. T cells, B-cell-depleted T cells, or PBMCs provided the cDNA or gDNA that served as material.

In Seattle, patients joined the study during active infection and were tracked longitudinally. TCRdb keeps only in-frame clones here, not all; method: immunoSEQ multiplex PCR. The sample includes more than 300,000 clones, roughly 89% seen only once; the top ten take approximately 1.8%. Trimming removed 3 bases at V and 4 bases at J, with 9 bases between. The length of the CDR3 is 13 residues. Germline V gene data show CDR1 as LNHDA and CDR2 as SQIVND (reference sequence). This TCR derives from a woman aged 25 to 39 with COVID-19, enrolled during active disease. Sequencing was done on a sample of peripheral blood. The chain couples TRBV19 to TRBJ1-1; D ambiguous. The CDR3 sequence: CASSIWGGTEAFF. In DNA, the CDR3 is TGTGCCAGTAGTATCTGGGGAGGCACTGAAGCTTTCTTT.